The text below deals with one T cell receptor beta chain. Its antigen is unknown. No base quality information exists; no much larger clone differs at one position. Between the V and J ends, shortened by 6 bases and 0 bases respectively, the junction contains 18 bases. The germline V gene (reference sequence) yields MNHEY for CDR1 and SMNVEV for CDR2. The CDR3 numbers 17 residues from cysteine through phenylalanine. Kept here is only the CDR3 DNA, which spans 51 bases and is read in frame from base 1. The time point label on this specimen signifies: baseline, week 1 (first vaccination visit). The treatment or condition label corresponds to: pre-vaccination baseline after standard-of-care therapy. Donors had newly diagnosed WHO grade 3 or 4 IDH1-mutant astrocytomas with loss of nuclear ATRX. The samples were drawn from NOA16, a multicentre, single-arm, open-label phase I trial in Germany that tested a mutant IDH1 peptide vaccine in humans for the first time. Blood drawn at visit V03 was used as the baseline sample for immunogenicity testing. Genomic DNA for TCRB sequencing was extracted from EDTA blood using the DNeasy Blood and Tissue Kit.

These data come from a study of a mutant IDH1 vaccine in newly diagnosed glioma (dated by TCRdb to about 2021). As for the study more broadly: The approximately 32 treated patients were approximately 62% male and 37.5% female, with a mean age of approximately 40 years. Peripheral blood was drawn at six visits: V03 (baseline), V05, V07, V10, V12 and V13. Prior to enrollment, patients had been given standard therapy consisting of radiotherapy alone, temozolomide alone, or radiochemotherapy with temozolomide, with the combination given to most patients. Longitudinal TCRB deep sequencing was performed for approximately 24 treated patients wherever samples were available for exploratory analyses. The investigation overall reported the following: The authors stated that sample limitations prevented analyses of patient blood samples from being reproduced. PBMC samples for TCRB deep sequencing were selected based on availability. Pseudoprogression appeared unrelated to alterations in the top peripheral T cell clonotypes detected by TCRB sequencing. Vaccine-induced immune responses across multiple MHC alleles were detected in roughly 94% of patients.

Library creation used the immunoSEQ multiplex PCR assay. The hsTCRB Kit was used according to the manufacturer's protocol to amplify rearranged TCR beta chain sequences. TCRB libraries were sequenced on an Illumina MiSeq. As for how the authors treated the data: The kit vendor's proprietary platform handled demultiplexing, trimming and gene mapping. The table comes from immuneACCESS by way of TCRdb, which keeps in-frame sequences with V and J called. Part of the clones is missing from these tables; in studies checked, under half for an unresolved V gene and the rest for unknown reasons. The V and J calls and clone size come from that table; D and trimming were worked out from the DNA. A total of roughly 70,000 clones appear in this sample, 65% to 90% of them only once. The ten top clones hold 2.5% to 3.5% of the sample.

The sequence links TRBV27 to TRBJ1-5; the D gene remains uncertain. The TCR originated in a young man with glioma. The specimen comprised PBMCs, sampled from a glioma patient treated with radiotherapy, temozolomide or both. The CDR3 protein: CASRGSHSEYSNQPQHF. The DNA is as follows: TGTGCCAGCAGGGGCTCACACAGCGAGTATAGCAATCAGCCCCAGCATTTT.